This T cell receptor beta chain is from a study of blood T cell repertoires in COVID-19. Study-wide context: Acute and convalescent COVID-19 specimens originated in the United States, Italy and Spain.

Profiled with immunoSEQ multiplex PCR; TCRdb holds only in-frame clones, not every one. The sample has some 74,000 clones; around 83% are singletons. Germline V lookup: CDR1 SGHTA, CDR2 FQGNSA. Unmatched junction bases numbered 5, after V lost 3 bases and J lost 7 bases. The CDR3 covers 15 residues. This sequence originates from a man aged 80 or over with acute or convalescent COVID-19. The specimen was peripheral blood. This rearrangement joins TRBV7-2 to TRBJ1-6; TRBD1 matches 8 bases. This CDR3 reads CASSFDRGANSPLHF. CDR3 sequence (DNA): TGTGCCAGCAGCTTTGACAGGGGTGCCAATTCACCCCTCCACTTT.